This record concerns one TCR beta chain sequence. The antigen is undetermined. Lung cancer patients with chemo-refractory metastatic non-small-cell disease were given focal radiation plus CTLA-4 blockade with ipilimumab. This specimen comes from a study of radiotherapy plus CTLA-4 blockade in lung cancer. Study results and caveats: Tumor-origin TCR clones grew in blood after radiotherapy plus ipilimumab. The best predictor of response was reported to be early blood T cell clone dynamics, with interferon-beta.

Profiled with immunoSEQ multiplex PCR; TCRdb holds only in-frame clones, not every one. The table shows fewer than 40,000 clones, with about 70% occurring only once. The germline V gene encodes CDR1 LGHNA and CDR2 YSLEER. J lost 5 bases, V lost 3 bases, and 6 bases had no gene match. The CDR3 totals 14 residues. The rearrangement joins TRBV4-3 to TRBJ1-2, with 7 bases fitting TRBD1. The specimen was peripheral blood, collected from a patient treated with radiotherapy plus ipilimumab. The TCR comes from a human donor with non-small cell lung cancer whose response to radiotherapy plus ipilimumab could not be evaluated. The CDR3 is CASSQEGALYGYTF. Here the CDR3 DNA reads TGCGCCAGCAGCCAGGAGGGGGCATTATATGGCTACACCTTC.